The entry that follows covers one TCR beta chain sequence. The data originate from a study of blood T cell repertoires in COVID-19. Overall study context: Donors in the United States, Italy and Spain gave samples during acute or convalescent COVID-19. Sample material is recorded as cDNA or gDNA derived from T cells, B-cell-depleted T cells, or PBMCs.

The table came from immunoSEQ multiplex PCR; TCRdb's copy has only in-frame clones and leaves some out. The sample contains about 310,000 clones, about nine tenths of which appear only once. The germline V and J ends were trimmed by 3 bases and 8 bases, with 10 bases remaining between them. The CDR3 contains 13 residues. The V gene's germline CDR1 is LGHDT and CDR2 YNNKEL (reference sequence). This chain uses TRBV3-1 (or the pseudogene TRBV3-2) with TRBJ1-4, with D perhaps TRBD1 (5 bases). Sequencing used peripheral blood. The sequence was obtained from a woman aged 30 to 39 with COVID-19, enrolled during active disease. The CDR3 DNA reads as TGTGCCAGCAGCCACGGACAAAGGGAAAAACTGTTTTTT. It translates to CASSHGQREKLFF.